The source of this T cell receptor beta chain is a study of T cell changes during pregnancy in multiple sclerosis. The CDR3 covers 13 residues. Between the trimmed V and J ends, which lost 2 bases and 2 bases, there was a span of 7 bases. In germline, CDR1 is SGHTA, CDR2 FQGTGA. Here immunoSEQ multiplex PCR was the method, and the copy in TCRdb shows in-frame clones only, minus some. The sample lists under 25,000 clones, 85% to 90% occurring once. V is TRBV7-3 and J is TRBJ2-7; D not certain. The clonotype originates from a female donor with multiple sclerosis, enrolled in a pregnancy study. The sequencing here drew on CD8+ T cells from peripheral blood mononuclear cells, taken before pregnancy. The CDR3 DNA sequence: TGTGCCAGCAGCTTAGGCAGGACCTACGAGCAGTACTTC. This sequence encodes CASSLGRTYEQYF.